A single T cell receptor beta chain is shown here with its context. Its antigen is unknown. This entry is derived from a study of regulatory T cells in long-lasting Graves disease. General study points: With a small sample size, accuracy may have been reduced.

Trimming removed 6 bases from V and 4 bases from J, with 16 bases in between. Germline lookup yields CDR1 LNHDA and CDR2 SQIVND (reference sequence). The CDR3 consists of 15 residues. Building the TCR beta libraries relied on iRepertoire HTBI primers, and CDR3 regions underwent Arm-PCR. TCRdb re-analysed the multiplex PCR reads in MiXCR, keeping a single row per CDR3 protein. The sample includes 350,000 to 500,000 distinct CDR3 sequences, less than 15% of them seen just once. Sample time point: newly diagnosed GD, antithyroid drugs for less than 3 months. PBMCs provided the RNA from which the TCR library was made. The sample was also reused in another study, on T cells in Graves' hyperthyroidism and ophthalmopathy.

Sample: peripheral blood mononuclear cells (PBMCs), taken at new diagnosis, from a patient treated with antithyroid drugs. The receptor comes from a woman between 50 and 59 years old with Graves disease. The chain couples TRBV19 to TRBJ1-5; no clear D gene. The DNA of the CDR3 is TGTGCCAGTAGGGCAGGACCCGGAATGAATCAGCCCCAGCATTTT. Translating it yields CASRAGPGMNQPQHF. The whole variable domain, filled in from reference TRBV19 and TRBJ1-5, reads DGGITQSPKYLFRKEGQNVTLSCEQNLNHDAMYWYRQDPGQGLRLIYYSQIVNDFQKGDIAEGYSVSREKKESFPLTVTSAQKNPTAFYLCASRAGPGMNQPQHFGDGTRLSIL.